These T cell receptor beta chains were read from a single sample in a study of T cells after posttransplantation cyclophosphamide. Method: immunoSEQ multiplex PCR; TCRdb's copy keeps in-frame clones and lacks some. The sample holds 8,000 or so clones, roughly nine tenths seen once. Sequenced here: CD4+ T cells sorted from blood, sampled 1,300 to 1,500 days after allogeneic stem cell transplant with posttransplant cyclophosphamide. Receptors originate from a female patient aged 50 to 60 who received an allogeneic stem cell transplant from a related donor, was CMV-positive, and had no GVHD. The graft donor may account for some of the T cells. Both conserved end residues are part of each CDR3. A D gene is named only where the DNA matches it firmly. Clone size is stated in some rows and not others, as once, few, many or a class when expanded.

j_call d_call v_call clone_size cdr3_length cdr3_aa cdr3_nt
TRBJ2-2 TRBD1 TRBV4-3 once 16 CASSLGTAANTGELFF TGCGCCAGCAGCCTAGGGACAGCTGCGAACACCGGGGAGCTGTTTTTT
TRBJ2-1 NA TRBV18 NA 15 CASSPPRGEGNEQFF TGTGCCAGCTCACCACCGCGGGGCGAGGGCAATGAGCAGTTCTTC
TRBJ2-3 NA TRBV7-2 NA 14 CASSLARGTDTQYF TGTGCCAGCAGCTTAGCGCGCGGCACAGATACGCAGTATTTT
TRBJ2-7 TRBD1 TRBV18 NA 13 CASSPRDSHEQYF TGTGCCAGCTCACCACGGGACAGCCACGAGCAGTACTTC
TRBJ2-7 NA TRBV30 NA 12 CASEGDTYEQYF TGTGCCTCCGAAGGGGACACCTACGAGCAGTACTTC
TRBJ2-7 NA TRBV29-1 NA 15 CSVAAVGSGSYEQYF TGCAGCGTTGCAGCGGTAGGCAGTGGCTCCTACGAGCAGTACTTC
TRBJ1-4 NA TRBV19 few 15 CASSISKGVNEKLFF TGTGCCAGTAGTATCAGCAAGGGGGTTAATGAAAAACTGTTTTTT
TRBJ2-1 TRBD2 TRBV5-4 NA 15 CASSLAGRAGNEQFF TGTGCCAGCAGCTTGGCCGGGAGGGCGGGGAATGAGCAGTTCTTC
TRBJ2-6 TRBD1 TRBV2 once 17 CASKVGQGAGGANVLTF TGTGCCAGCAAGGTGGGACAGGGGGCAGGAGGGGCCAACGTCCTGACTTTC
TRBJ1-6 NA TRBV5-1 NA 16 CASSLGQDPYNSPLHF TGCGCCAGCAGCTTGGGACAGGACCCATATAATTCACCCCTCCACTTT
TRBJ2-2 NA TRBV18 NA 14 CASSWTDLTGELFF TGTGCCAGCTCCTGGACAGACCTGACCGGGGAGCTGTTTTTT
TRBJ2-3 TRBD1 TRBV5-6 NA 15 CASSFSTGFTDTQYF TGTGCCAGCAGCTTTTCGACAGGGTTCACAGATACGCAGTATTTT
TRBJ2-1 TRBD1 TRBV19 NA 13 CASRDRGLDEQFF TGTGCCAGCCGGGACAGGGGATTGGATGAGCAGTTCTTC
TRBJ2-7 NA TRBV7-9 NA 19 CASSPPPRGGAMKTYEQYF TGTGCCAGCAGCCCCCCCCCTCGTGGTGGAGCAATGAAGACCTACGAGCAGTACTTC
TRBJ1-1 NA TRBV19 once 14 CASSIGWQGPEAFF TGTGCCAGTAGTATAGGATGGCAGGGGCCCGAAGCTTTCTTT
TRBJ1-2 TRBD1 TRBV18 NA 15 CASSSGTDGPVGYTF TGTGCCAGCTCATCCGGGACAGACGGTCCTGTCGGCTACACCTTC
TRBJ2-3 NA TRBV6-5 NA 16 CASSYSNGASTDTQYF TGTGCCAGCAGTTACTCGAACGGTGCTAGCACAGATACGCAGTATTTT
TRBJ2-5 TRBD1 TRBV7-2 NA 14 CASSLDRDSETQYF TGTGCCAGCAGCTTAGACAGGGACAGTGAGACCCAGTACTTC
TRBJ2-1 TRBD2 TRBV19 once 20 CASSRAASGRGGSFYNEQFF TGTGCCAGTAGTAGGGCCGCTAGCGGGAGGGGTGGGTCTTTTTACAATGAGCAGTTCTTC